This TCR beta chain was found in a study of CD8 T cells in ankylosing spondylitis. General study findings and limits: Relatively rare in peripheral blood, disease-linked clones were also CD8+. The study identified a TCR beta motif of roughly eight highly homologous variants that appeared characteristic of ankylosing spondylitis blood. Prior work had noted some motif variants in reactive arthritis blood and synovial fluid.

In this sample, this clonotype turned up many times. Its cognate antigen is unknown. Researchers built TCR beta libraries using quantitative 5'-RACE with molecular barcodes. From the 5' RACE reads, TCRdb called clonotypes with MiXCR, one entry per CDR3 protein. The sample has around 130,000 distinct CDR3 sequences, roughly 7.3% seen once. The germline V and J ends were trimmed by 4 bases and 5 bases, with 17 bases remaining between them. In germline, CDR1 is SGHRS, CDR2 YFSETQ. The length of the CDR3 is 15 residues. This chain connects TRBV5-1 to TRBJ2-3; possibly TRBD1 or TRBD2 for D (5 bases each). The specimen sequenced was blood, either unsorted or a sorted T cell fraction (not recorded which). The receptor was isolated from a male donor with ankylosing spondylitis or in good health (not recorded which). In nucleotides, the CDR3 is TGCGCCAGCAGCCCCGGGACGGCTGCGGGAGATACGCAGTATTTT. Translated, it gives CASSPGTAAGDTQYF.